This T cell receptor (beta chain) came from a study of Graves' ophthalmopathy and Graves' hyperthyroidism. This clonotype was detected many times. Its antigen is currently unknown. Study results and caveats: Most expanded thyroid clonotypes above 0.001 frequency also appeared in blood.

Excluded were patients with other autoimmune diseases, uncontrolled infections, pregnancy or lactation. RNA transcripts served as template for amplifying TCR beta CDR3 sequences. HTBI-primed first-round RT-PCR preceded second-round multiplex PCR. TCRdb reanalysed the multiplex PCR reads using MiXCR and keeps one entry per CDR3 protein. The repertoire consists of approximately 1.2 million distinct CDR3 sequences, with about two fifths occurring once and the leading ten covering roughly 10%. The source material was peripheral blood or thyroid tissue (not recorded which). The TCR comes from an adult man with Graves' hyperthyroidism.

The CDR3 here is CASSEADDSNQPQHF. CDR3 DNA sequence: TGTGCCAGCAGCGAGGCGGACGATAGCAATCAGCCCCAGCATTTT. The V call is TRBV7-9, the J call TRBJ1-5, with D hard to call. This CDR3 is built from 15 residues. Between the trimmed V and J ends, which lost 5 bases and 0 bases, there was a span of 11 bases. Germline CDR1 SEHNR, CDR2 FQNEAQ (reference sequence).